The 3 T cell receptor beta chains listed next were all sequenced from one sample in a study of blood T cell repertoires in COVID-19 (TCRdb year 2020). Library construction relied on the immunoSEQ multiplex PCR assay. The source is immuneACCESS, and TCRdb retained only in-frame sequences with V and J called. Part of the clones is not carried over; for the studies checked, unresolved V genes explain less than half of this, and the remainder is unexplained. The sample table shows approximately 150,000 clones, and 87% are seen once. The ten biggest clones cover 3% to 4% of the sample. Source material: peripheral blood. These TCRs come from a woman aged 60 to 75 who had recovered from COVID-19.

The chain combines TRBV28 with TRBJ1-4; D is perhaps TRBD1 (6 bases). There are 17 residues in the CDR3. CDR1 and CDR2 (germline): MDHEN, SYDVKM. Deletions cut 6 bases from V and 0 bases from J, with 17 bases between. The CDR3 DNA sequence: TGTGCCAGCAGATCCTCCCGCAGGGGTACAACTAATGAAAAACTGTTTTTT. Translating gives CASRSSRRGTTNEKLFF.

The genes are TRBV15 and TRBJ2-1; 8 bases agree with TRBD2. J was trimmed by 4 bases and V by 3 bases; bases with no gene match: 20. CDR1 is LNHNV, CDR2 YYDKDF, per germline (reference sequence). The CDR3 totals 20 residues. The CDR3: CATSRDQLAAWRQRYNEQFF. The CDR3 DNA is TGTGCCACCAGCAGGGACCAACTAGCGGCCTGGCGACAGCGGTACAATGAGCAGTTCTTC.

The rearrangement uses TRBV4-1 and TRBJ2-2; 10 nucleotides line up with TRBD2. Germline CDR1 reads MGHRA; CDR2 reads YSYEKL. V dropped 2 bases and J dropped 14; count of bases not matched to a gene: 2. This CDR3 contains 12 residues. The CDR3 protein is CASSQTSGTLFF. In DNA form, the CDR3 reads TGCGCCAGCAGCCAAACTAGCGGGACACTGTTTTTT.